This TCR beta chain was sequenced in a study of OX40 agonist ivuxolimab in advanced cancers. Study background: Prior anti-PD-1, anti-PD-L1 or anti-CTLA-4 therapy was allowed; approximately 41% had some. Findings and caveats of the study: No antigen was identified for the clonally expanded peripheral T cells.

On this clone itself: Its antigen is undetermined.

Baseline was the first blood sampling point, followed by cycle 4 day 1 and cycle 7 day 1. CDR3 length equals 16 residues. V gave up 5 bases and J gave up 2 bases; unmatched junction bases: 6. Germline V gene data show CDR1 as SGHVS and CDR2 as FNYEAQ. Assay used: immunoSEQ multiplex PCR; TCRdb lists only in-frame clones, some missing. The sample includes tens of thousands of clones, about 85% of them seen just once. The chain combines TRBV7-6 with TRBJ2-6, with TRBD2 identical over 7 bases. The source was CD4+ or CD8+ T cells sorted from blood, collected in a trial of the OX40 agonist ivuxolimab. This clonotype was sampled from an adult with an advanced solid tumor such as melanoma, head and neck, liver or kidney cancer. CDR3: CASSLRGGTGANVLTF. The CDR3 DNA is TGTGCCAGCAGCCTACGGGGAGGGACTGGGGCCAACGTCCTGACTTTC.